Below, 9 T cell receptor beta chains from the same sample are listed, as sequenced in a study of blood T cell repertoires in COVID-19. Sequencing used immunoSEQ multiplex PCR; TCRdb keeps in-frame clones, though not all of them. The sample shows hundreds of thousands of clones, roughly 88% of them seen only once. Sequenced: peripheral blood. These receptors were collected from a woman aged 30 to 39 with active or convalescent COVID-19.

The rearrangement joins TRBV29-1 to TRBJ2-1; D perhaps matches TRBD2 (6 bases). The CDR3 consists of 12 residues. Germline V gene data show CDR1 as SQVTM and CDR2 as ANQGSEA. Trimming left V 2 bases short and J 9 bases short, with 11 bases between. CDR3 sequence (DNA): TGCAGCGTTGAAAGGACTACGAGTGAGCAGTTCTTC. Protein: CSVERTTSEQFF.

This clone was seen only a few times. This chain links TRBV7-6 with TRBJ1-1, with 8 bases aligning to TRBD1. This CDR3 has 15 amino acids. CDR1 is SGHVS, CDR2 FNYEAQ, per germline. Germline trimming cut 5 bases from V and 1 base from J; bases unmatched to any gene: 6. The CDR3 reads CASSGTGVGNTEAFF. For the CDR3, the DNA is TGTGCCAGCAGCGGGACAGGAGTGGGGAACACTGAAGCTTTCTTT.

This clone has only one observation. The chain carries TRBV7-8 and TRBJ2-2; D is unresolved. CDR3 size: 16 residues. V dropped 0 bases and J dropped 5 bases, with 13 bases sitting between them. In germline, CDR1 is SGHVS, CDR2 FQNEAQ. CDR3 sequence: CASSLALSRGTGELFF. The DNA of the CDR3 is TGTGCCAGCAGCTTAGCGCTATCCCGAGGAACCGGGGAGCTGTTTTTT.

CDR3 sequence: CASSYGGAASQYF. The CDR3 bases are TGTGCCAGCAGTTATGGCGGGGCCGCGTCCCAGTACTTC. J is TRBJ2-5 and V is TRBV12-3 or TRBV12-4; tentative D call: TRBD2 (6 bases). There are 13 residues in the CDR3. Trimming removed 4 bases at V and 9 bases at J, with 15 bases between.

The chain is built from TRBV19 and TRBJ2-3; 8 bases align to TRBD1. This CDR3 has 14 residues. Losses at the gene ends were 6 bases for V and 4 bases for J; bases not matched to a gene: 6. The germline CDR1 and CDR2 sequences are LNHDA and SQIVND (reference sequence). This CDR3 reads CASRWGQAPDTQYF. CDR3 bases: TGTGCCAGTAGATGGGGACAGGCCCCAGATACGCAGTATTTT. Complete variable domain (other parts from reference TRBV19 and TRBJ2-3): DGGITQSPKYLFRKEGQNVTLSCEQNLNHDAMYWYRQDPGQGLRLIYYSQIVNDFQKGDIAEGYSVSREKKESFPLTVTSAQKNPTAFYLCASRWGQAPDTQYFGPGTRLTVL.

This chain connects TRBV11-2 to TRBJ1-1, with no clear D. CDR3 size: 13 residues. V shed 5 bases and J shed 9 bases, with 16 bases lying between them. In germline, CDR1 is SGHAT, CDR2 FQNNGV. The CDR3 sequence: CASSNNPGRKAFF. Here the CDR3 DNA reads TGTGCCAGCAGCAACAATCCGGGAAGAAAAGCTTTCTTT.

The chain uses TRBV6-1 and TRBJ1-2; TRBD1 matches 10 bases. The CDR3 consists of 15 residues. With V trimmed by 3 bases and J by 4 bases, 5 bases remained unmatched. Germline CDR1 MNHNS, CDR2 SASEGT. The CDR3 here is CASSDRDRGTYGYTF. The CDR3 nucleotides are TGTGCCAGCAGTGACCGGGACAGGGGCACCTATGGCTACACCTTC.

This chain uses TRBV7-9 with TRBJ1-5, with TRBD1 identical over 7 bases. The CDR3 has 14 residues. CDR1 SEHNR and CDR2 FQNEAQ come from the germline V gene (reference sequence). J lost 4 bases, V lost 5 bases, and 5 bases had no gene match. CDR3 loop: CASSPQGGNQPQHF. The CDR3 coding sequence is TGTGCCAGCAGCCCCCAGGGGGGTAATCAGCCCCAGCATTTT. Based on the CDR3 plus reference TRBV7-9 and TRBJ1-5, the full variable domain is DTGVSQNPRHKITKRGQNVTFRCDPISEHNRLYWYRQTLGQGPEFLTYFQNEAQLEKSRLLSDRFSAERPKGSFSTLEIQRTEQGDSAMYLCASSPQGGNQPQHFGDGTRLSIL.

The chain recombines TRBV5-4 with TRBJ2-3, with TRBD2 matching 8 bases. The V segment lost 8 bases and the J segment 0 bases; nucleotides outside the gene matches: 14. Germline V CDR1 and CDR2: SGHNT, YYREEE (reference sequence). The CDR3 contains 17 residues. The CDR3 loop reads CASKNLPGTSSTDTQYF. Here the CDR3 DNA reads TGTGCCAGTAAAAATCTGCCCGGGACTAGTAGCACAGATACGCAGTATTTT.